The rows below give T cell receptor beta chains drawn from one sample of a study of CD8 T cells in ankylosing spondylitis. TCRdb analysed the 5' RACE reads with MiXCR anew, one entry per CDR3 protein. The table has 30,000 to 35,000 distinct CDR3 sequences, less than 40% seen once; the top ten hold roughly 42%. Sequencing was performed on synovial fluid, either unsorted or a sorted T cell fraction (not recorded which). The receptors were gathered from a male donor with ankylosing spondylitis. Both conserved end residues are part of each CDR3. A D gene is named only where the DNA matches it firmly. Not all rows give a size; the values are once, few, many and, for expanded clones, a class.

j_gene	v_gene	abundance	d_gene	CDR3aa	CDR3nt
TRBJ1-1	TRBV6-1	few	-	CASSFQNTEAFF	TGTGCCAGCAGCTTCCAGAACACTGAAGCTTTCTTT
TRBJ1-2	TRBV20-1	few	-	CSAPEVVANYGYTF	TGCAGTGCCCCCGAGGTTGTAGCTAACTATGGCTACACCTTC
TRBJ2-7	TRBV20-1	-	-	CSAISTNSRYEQYF	TGCAGTGCCATAAGTACCAACAGTCGCTACGAGCAGTACTTC
TRBJ1-2	TRBV28	many	TRBD1	CASSFWVVIQGPFYGYTF	TGTGCCAGCAGTTTTTGGGTCGTCATACAGGGGCCCTTCTATGGCTACACCTTC
TRBJ2-1	TRBV14	few	TRBD1	CASSIHRDRGNEQFF	TGTGCCAGCAGCATACACCGGGACAGGGGAAATGAGCAGTTCTTC
TRBJ2-1	TRBV10-2	few	-	CASSSDYSSYNEQFF	TGCGCCAGCAGCTCCGACTACTCCTCCTACAATGAGCAGTTCTTC
TRBJ1-1	TRBV20-1	-	-	CSARASDTEAFF	TGCAGTGCCAGGGCGTCGGACACTGAAGCTTTCTTT
TRBJ2-5	TRBV27	-	-	CATQGTQYF	TGTGCCACCCAGGGGACCCAGTACTTC
TRBJ1-2	TRBV9	few	TRBD1	CASSPGTGDPPGYTF	TGTGCCAGCAGCCCGGGGACAGGGGACCCCCCGGGCTACACCTTC
TRBJ2-1	TRBV20-1	-	TRBD2	CSARDQAGFNEQFF	TGCAGTGCTAGAGATCAAGCGGGATTTAATGAGCAGTTCTTC
TRBJ2-1	TRBV6-4	few	-	CASSDSIGDEQFF	TGTGCCAGCAGTGACTCGATAGGGGATGAGCAGTTCTTC
TRBJ2-7	TRBV10-1	-	-	CASSSPGRGPYEQYF	TGCGCCAGCAGTTCACCGGGACGTGGGCCCTACGAGCAGTACTTC
TRBJ2-7	TRBV29-1	few	-	CSVEGDGQEQYF	TGCAGCGTTGAGGGGGACGGCCAAGAGCAGTACTTC
TRBJ2-1	TRBV11-2	once	-	CASSPPTTPHEQFF	TGTGCCAGCAGCCCACCGACTACCCCCCATGAGCAGTTCTTC
TRBJ2-2	TRBV19	few	-	CASHGDTGELFF	TGTGCCTCACATGGGGACACCGGGGAGCTGTTTTTT
TRBJ1-1	TRBV29-1	-	-	CSVPTGSILPNTEAFF	TGCAGCGTGCCTACAGGGTCGATCCTTCCGAACACTGAAGCTTTCTTT
TRBJ1-5	TRBV15	-	-	CATSRDRGSNQPQHF	TGTGCCACCAGCAGAGATCGAGGAAGCAATCAGCCCCAGCATTTT
TRBJ2-1	TRBV27	-	TRBD2	CASSVGGSSYNEQFF	TGTGCCAGCAGCGTCGGGGGGAGCTCCTACAATGAGCAGTTCTTC
TRBJ2-7	TRBV29-1	few	-	CSVFTSREQYF	TGCAGCGTCTTCACTAGTCGCGAGCAGTACTTC
TRBJ1-5	TRBV12-3/TRBV12-4	few	-	CASTEGPLSTGQPQHF	TGTGCCAGCACTGAGGGACCTCTGAGTACAGGTCAGCCCCAGCATTTT
TRBJ2-5	TRBV25-1	few	TRBD2	CASSVGGIQETQYF	TGTGCCAGCAGTGTGGGAGGGATTCAAGAGACCCAGTACTTC
TRBJ2-1	TRBV12-3/TRBV12-4	-	-	CASSLFPWGPIYNEQFF	TGTGCCAGCAGTTTATTCCCCTGGGGTCCCATCTACAATGAGCAGTTCTTC
TRBJ1-1	TRBV19	once	-	CASKTNTEAFF	TGTGCCAGTAAGACAAACACTGAAGCTTTCTTT
TRBJ2-1	TRBV11-1	few	TRBD2	CASTPFGTSGRMYEQFF	TGTGCCAGCACCCCCTTCGGGACTAGCGGGAGAATGTATGAGCAGTTCTTC
TRBJ1-2	TRBV20-1	-	-	CSARDADYGYTF	TGCAGTGCTAGAGATGCAGACTATGGCTACACCTTC
TRBJ2-3	TRBV7-2	-	-	CASSSEATDTQYF	TGTGCCAGCAGCTCCGAGGCCACAGATACGCAGTATTTT
TRBJ2-7	TRBV4-1	-	TRBD1	CASSPGQGSYEQYF	TGCGCCAGCAGCCCCGGACAGGGCTCCTACGAGCAGTACTTC
TRBJ2-1	TRBV6-1	few	-	CASGERSSYNEQFF	TGTGCCAGCGGGGAGAGGAGCTCCTACAATGAGCAGTTCTTC
TRBJ2-7	TRBV2	-	-	CASSDPSDEQYF	TGTGCCAGCAGTGACCCTAGCGACGAGCAGTACTTC
TRBJ1-1	TRBV7-8	-	TRBD1	CASSLRGTGAEAFF	TGTGCCAGCAGCTTGCGGGGGACAGGGGCTGAAGCTTTCTTT
TRBJ1-3	TRBV7-6	-	-	CASSLASGNTIYF	TGTGCCAGCAGCTTAGCAAGTGGAAACACCATATATTTT
TRBJ2-7	TRBV10-2	few	TRBD1	CASSQRGQGVEQYF	TGCGCCAGCAGTCAAAGGGGACAGGGTGTCGAGCAGTACTTC
TRBJ2-7	TRBV6-1	-	TRBD2	CASSETSGNHEQYF	TGTGCCAGCAGTGAGACCAGCGGGAACCACGAGCAGTACTTC
TRBJ1-4	TRBV7-8	large	-	CASSLISREADEKLFF	TGTGCCAGCAGCTTAATTAGCAGGGAAGCGGATGAAAAACTGTTTTTT
TRBJ2-7	TRBV29-1	few	-	CSVEDKGRGRLQYF	TGCAGCGTTGAAGATAAGGGCAGGGGTCGGCTTCAGTACTTC
TRBJ2-1	TRBV19	-	TRBD2	CASSILLAGYPHEQFF	TGTGCCAGTAGTATTCTACTAGCGGGATATCCCCATGAGCAGTTCTTC
TRBJ2-5	TRBV7-2	many	-	CASSLVRDYQETQYF	TGTGCCAGCAGCTTAGTTAGGGACTACCAAGAGACCCAGTACTTC
TRBJ2-7	TRBV29-1	many	TRBD2	CSVGGGLAGGYEQYF	TGCAGCGTTGGGGGGGGCCTAGCGGGAGGCTACGAGCAGTACTTC
TRBJ1-5	TRBV6-1	-	-	CASSQGTSQPQHF	TGTGCCAGCAGCCAGGGGACTTCCCAGCCCCAGCATTTT
TRBJ1-1	TRBV5-1	-	-	CASSCGRKNTEAFF	TGCGCCAGCAGCTGCGGACGGAAGAACACTGAAGCTTTCTTT
TRBJ2-5	TRBV7-6	-	TRBD2	CASALAGGYETQYF	TGTGCCAGCGCCTTAGCGGGAGGGTATGAGACCCAGTACTTC
TRBJ2-1	TRBV19	-	-	CASSSALSSYNEQFF	TGTGCCAGTAGTTCCGCACTGAGCTCCTACAATGAGCAGTTCTTC
TRBJ1-1	TRBV29-1	few	-	CSVAVRMNTEAFF	TGCAGCGTTGCGGTCAGAATGAACACTGAAGCTTTCTTT
TRBJ1-2	TRBV7-2	many	-	CASSLWGENYGYTF	TGTGCCAGCAGCTTATGGGGGGAAAACTATGGCTACACCTTC